This T cell receptor beta chain was retrieved from a study of blood T cell repertoires in COVID-19. The table came from immunoSEQ multiplex PCR; TCRdb's copy has only in-frame clones and leaves some out. This table has over 55,000 clones, roughly four fifths appearing once. This clone was counted a single time. CDR1 is SGHTA and CDR2 is FQGNSA in the germline V gene. The trim removed 5 bases at V and 0 bases at J, leaving 3 bases unmatched. The CDR3 totals 14 residues. The chain uses TRBV7-2 and TRBJ1-2, with TRBD1 matching over 7 bases. The sequencing input was peripheral blood. This receptor was identified in a man older than 75 with COVID-19, enrolled during active disease. CDR3 nucleotide sequence: TGTGCCAGCAGCCGTACAGGGGCTAACTATGGCTACACCTTC. This sequence encodes CASSRTGANYGYTF. Filled out from reference TRBV7-2 and TRBJ1-2, the complete variable domain reads GAGVSQSPSNKVTEKGKDVELRCDPISGHTALYWYRQSLGQGLEFLIYFQGNSAPDKSGLPSDRFSAERTGGSVSTLTIQRTQQEDSAVYLCASSRTGANYGYTFGSGTRLTVV.